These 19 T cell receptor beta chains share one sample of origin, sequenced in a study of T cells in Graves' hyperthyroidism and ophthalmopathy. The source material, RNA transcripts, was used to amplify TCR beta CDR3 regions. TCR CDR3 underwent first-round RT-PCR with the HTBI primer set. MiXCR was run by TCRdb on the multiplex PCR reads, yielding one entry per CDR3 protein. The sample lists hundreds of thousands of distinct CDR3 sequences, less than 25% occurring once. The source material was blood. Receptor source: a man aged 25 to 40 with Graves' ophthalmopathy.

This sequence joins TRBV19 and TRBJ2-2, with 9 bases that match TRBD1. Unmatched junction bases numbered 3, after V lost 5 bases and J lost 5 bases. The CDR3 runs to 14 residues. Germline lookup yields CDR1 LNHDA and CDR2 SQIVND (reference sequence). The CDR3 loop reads CASSRDRVTGELFF. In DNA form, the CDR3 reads TGTGCCAGTAGTCGGGACAGGGTTACCGGGGAGCTGTTTTTT.

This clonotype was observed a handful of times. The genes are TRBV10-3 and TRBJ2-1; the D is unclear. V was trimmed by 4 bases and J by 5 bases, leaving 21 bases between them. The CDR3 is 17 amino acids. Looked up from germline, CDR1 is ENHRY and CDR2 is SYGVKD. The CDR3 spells CAISAGQPSRVNNEQFF. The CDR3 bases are TGTGCCATCAGTGCGGGCCAGCCCAGTAGAGTTAACAATGAGCAGTTCTTC.

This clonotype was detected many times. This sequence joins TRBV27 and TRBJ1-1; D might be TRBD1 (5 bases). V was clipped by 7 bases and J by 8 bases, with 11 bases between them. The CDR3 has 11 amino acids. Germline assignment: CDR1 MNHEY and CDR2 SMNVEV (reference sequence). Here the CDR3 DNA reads TGTGCCAGCACCCAGGGACGGGAAGCTTTCTTT. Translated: CASTQGREAFF.

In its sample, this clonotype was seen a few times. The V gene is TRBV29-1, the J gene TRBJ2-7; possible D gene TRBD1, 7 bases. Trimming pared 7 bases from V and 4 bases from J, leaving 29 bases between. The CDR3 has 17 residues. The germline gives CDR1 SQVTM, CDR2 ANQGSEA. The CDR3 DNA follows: TGCAGCGCCCGATTGGGGACAGCCTTCGGGGGCAGGTACGAGCAGTACTTC. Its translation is CSARLGTAFGGRYEQYF.

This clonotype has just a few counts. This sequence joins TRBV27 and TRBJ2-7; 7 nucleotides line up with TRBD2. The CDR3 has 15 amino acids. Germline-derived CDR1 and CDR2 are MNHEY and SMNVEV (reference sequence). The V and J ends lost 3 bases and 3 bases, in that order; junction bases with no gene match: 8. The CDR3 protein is CASSFLQAGNYEQYF. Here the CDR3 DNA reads TGTGCCAGCAGTTTTCTCCAAGCGGGAAACTACGAGCAGTACTTC.

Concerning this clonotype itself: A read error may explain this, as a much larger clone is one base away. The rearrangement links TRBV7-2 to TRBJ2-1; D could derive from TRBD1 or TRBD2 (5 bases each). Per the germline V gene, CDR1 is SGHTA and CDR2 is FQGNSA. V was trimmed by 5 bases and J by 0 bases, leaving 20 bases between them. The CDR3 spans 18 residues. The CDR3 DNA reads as TGTGCCAGCAGCCCCGGGGCCACGATAGGGTACTCCTACAATGAGCAGTTCTTC. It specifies CASSPGATIGYSYNEQFF. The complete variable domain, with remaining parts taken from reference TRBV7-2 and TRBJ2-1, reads GAGVSQSPSNKVTEKGKDVELRCDPISGHTALYWYRQSLGQGLEFLIYFQGNSAPDKSGLPSDRFSAERTGGSVSTLTIQRTQQEDSAVYLCASSPGATIGYSYNEQFFGPGTRLTVL.

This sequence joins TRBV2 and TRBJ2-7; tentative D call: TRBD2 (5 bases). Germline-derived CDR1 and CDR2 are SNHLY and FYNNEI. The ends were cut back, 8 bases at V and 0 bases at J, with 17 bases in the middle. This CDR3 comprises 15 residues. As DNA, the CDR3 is TGTGCCAGCCCAGCCAACGGCCGGGACTCCTACGAGCAGTACTTC. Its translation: CASPANGRDSYEQYF.

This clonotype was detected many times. CDR3 DNA sequence: TGTGCCAGCAGCCTGGAGGGCGGGGGCACAGATACGCAGTATTTT. Protein: CASSLEGGGTDTQYF. V and J are TRBV6-4 and TRBJ2-3, with D possibly matching TRBD2 (6 bases). Germline lookup yields CDR1 MRHNA and CDR2 SNTAGT. The V and J ends lost 6 bases and 1 base respectively, with 14 bases between them. The CDR3 length is 15 residues.

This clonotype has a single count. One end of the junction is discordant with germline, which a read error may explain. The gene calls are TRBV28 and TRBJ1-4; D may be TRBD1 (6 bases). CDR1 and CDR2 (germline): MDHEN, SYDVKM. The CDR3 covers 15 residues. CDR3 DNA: TGTGCCAGCACTACCGGGGGCGGGGAAGATGAAGAACTGTTTTTT. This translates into CASTTGGGEDEELFF. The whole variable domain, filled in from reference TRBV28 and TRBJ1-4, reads DVKVTQSSRYLVKRTGEKVFLECVQDMDHENMFWYRQDPGLGLRLIYFSYDVKMKEKGDIPEGYSVSREKKERFSLILESASTNQTSMYLCASTTGGGEDEELFFGSGTQLSVL.

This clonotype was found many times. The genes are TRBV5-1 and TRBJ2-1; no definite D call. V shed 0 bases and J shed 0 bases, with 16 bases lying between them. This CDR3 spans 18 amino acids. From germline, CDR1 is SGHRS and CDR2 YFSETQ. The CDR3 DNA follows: TGCGCCAGCAGCTTGGAGAGACTTACTTGGAGCTCCTACAATGAGCAGTTCTTC. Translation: CASSLERLTWSSYNEQFF.

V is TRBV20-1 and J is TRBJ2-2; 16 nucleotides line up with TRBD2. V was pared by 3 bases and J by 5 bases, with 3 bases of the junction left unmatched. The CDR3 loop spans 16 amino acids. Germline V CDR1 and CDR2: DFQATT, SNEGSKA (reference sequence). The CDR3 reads CSAREGLAGGTGELFF. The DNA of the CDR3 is TGCAGTGCTAGGGAGGGACTAGCGGGGGGGACCGGGGAGCTGTTTTTT.

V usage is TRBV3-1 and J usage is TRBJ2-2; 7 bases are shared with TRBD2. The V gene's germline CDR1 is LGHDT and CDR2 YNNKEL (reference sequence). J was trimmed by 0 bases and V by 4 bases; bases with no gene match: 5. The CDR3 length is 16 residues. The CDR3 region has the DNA TGTGCCAGCAGCCCCCTCGGACTAGCGAACACCGGGGAGCTGTTTTTT. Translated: CASSPLGLANTGELFF.

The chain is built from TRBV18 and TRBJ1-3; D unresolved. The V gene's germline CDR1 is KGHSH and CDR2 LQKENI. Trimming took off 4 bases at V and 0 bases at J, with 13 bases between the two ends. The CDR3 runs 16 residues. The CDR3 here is CASSLTVPDSGNTIYF. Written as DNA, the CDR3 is TGTGCCAGCTCACTCACGGTTCCCGACTCTGGAAACACCATATATTTT.

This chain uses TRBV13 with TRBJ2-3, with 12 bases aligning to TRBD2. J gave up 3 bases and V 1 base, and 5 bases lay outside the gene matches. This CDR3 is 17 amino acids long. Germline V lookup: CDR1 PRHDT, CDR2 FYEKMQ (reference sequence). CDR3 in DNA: TGTGCCAGCAGCTTAGAAGGACTAGCGGGAAGAACAGATACGCAGTATTTT. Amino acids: CASSLEGLAGRTDTQYF.

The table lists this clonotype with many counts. The CDR3 region has the DNA TGCGCCAGCAGCTTGTCGGACCTCTACAATGAGCAGTTCTTC. Residues: CASSLSDLYNEQFF. V usage is TRBV5-1 and J usage is TRBJ2-1; D is unresolved. Trimming stripped 1 base from V and 3 bases from J, with 8 bases between. The CDR3 is 14 amino acids. Germline V CDR1 and CDR2: SGHRS, YFSETQ.

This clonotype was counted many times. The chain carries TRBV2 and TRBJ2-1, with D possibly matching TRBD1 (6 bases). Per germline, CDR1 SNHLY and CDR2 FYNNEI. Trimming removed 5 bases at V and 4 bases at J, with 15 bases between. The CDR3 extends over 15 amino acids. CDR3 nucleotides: TGTGCCAGCAGTACAGGGAACCCCCTTTACAATGAGCAGTTCTTC. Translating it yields CASSTGNPLYNEQFF. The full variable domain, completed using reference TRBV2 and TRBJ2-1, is EPEVTQTPSHQVTQMGQEVILRCVPISNHLYFYWYRQILGQKVEFLVSFYNNEISEKSEIFDDQFSVERPDGSNFTLKIRSTKLEDSAMYFCASSTGNPLYNEQFFGPGTRLTVL.

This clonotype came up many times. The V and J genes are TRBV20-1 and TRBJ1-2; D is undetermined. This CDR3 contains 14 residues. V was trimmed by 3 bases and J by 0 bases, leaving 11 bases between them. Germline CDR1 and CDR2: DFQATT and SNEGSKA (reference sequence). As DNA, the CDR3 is TGCAGTGCTAGTAGCAGAGCAGCTAACTATGGCTACACCTTC. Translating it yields CSASSRAANYGYTF.

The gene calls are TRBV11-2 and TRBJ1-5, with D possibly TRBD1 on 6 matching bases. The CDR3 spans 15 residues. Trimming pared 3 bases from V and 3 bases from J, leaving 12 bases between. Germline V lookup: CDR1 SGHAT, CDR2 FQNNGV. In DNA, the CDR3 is TGTGCCAGCAGCTTGACGGACAGACTCAATCAGCCCCAGCATTTT. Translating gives CASSLTDRLNQPQHF.

The CDR3 loop reads CSARGQGEVGTEAFF. CDR3 bases: TGCAGTGCTAGGGGTCAGGGGGAGGTAGGCACTGAAGCTTTCTTT. This chain connects TRBV20-1 to TRBJ1-1; TRBD1 matches 7 bases. V shed 3 bases and J 4 bases; nucleotides not matched to a gene: 11. Germline values: CDR1 DFQATT, CDR2 SNEGSKA (reference sequence). The length of the CDR3 is 15 residues.